This T cell receptor beta chain was recovered during a study of shared T cell receptors in the human thymus. Libraries were prepared by immunoSEQ multiplex PCR; TCRdb keeps only in-frame clonotypes and omits some of them. The repertoire holds roughly 550,000 clones, with about 80% as singletons. The sample was also linked to a second study, of human thymus T cells. That work contributes: In thymic and blood repertoires alike, V and J usage looked biased.

This clonotype originated in a boy under three years old with a congenital heart defect. The specimen was thymocytes.

CDR3 in amino acids: CASSLGPSDNYEQYF. CDR3 DNA: TGCGCCAGCAGCCTCGGACCCTCGGACAACTACGAGCAGTACTTC. The rearrangement uses TRBV4-3 and TRBJ2-7, with a tentative D call TRBD1 (5 bases). The CDR3 extends over 15 amino acids. V was pared by 4 bases and J by 3 bases, with 16 bases between. CDR1 LGHNA and CDR2 YSLEER come from the germline V gene.